The 10 T cell receptor beta chains below were found in one sample sequenced in a study of cytomegalovirus exposure and HLA in healthy donors. Primers for the PCR totalled 60 Vbeta and 13 Jbeta. The protocol was immunoSEQ multiplex PCR, while the TCRdb copy is restricted to in-frame clones and leaves out a portion. The data contain over 150,000 clones, 87% of them singletons. The sample taken for sequencing was PBMCs. The receptors come from a woman under 40 in good health and CMV-seronegative.

The chain couples TRBV9 to TRBJ1-3, with D possibly being TRBD1 (5 bases). V was shortened by 3 bases and J by 0 bases, with 16 bases between the two germline ends. CDR3 length: 17 amino acids. Germline CDR1 reads SGDLS; CDR2 reads YYNGEE. The CDR3 protein is CASSEDWDSRSGNTIYF. In nucleotides, the CDR3 is TGTGCCAGCAGCGAAGATTGGGACTCCCGCTCTGGAAACACCATATATTTT.

The chain uses TRBV15 and TRBJ2-5, with D tentatively TRBD1 (6 bases). Germline lookup yields CDR1 LNHNV and CDR2 YYDKDF (reference sequence). V was clipped by 5 bases and J by 5 bases, with 15 bases between them. CDR3 length equals 14 residues. CDR3 loop: CATSWAGASETQYF. CDR3 DNA sequence: TGTGCCACCAGCTGGGCAGGGGCTTCGGAGACCCAGTACTTC.

This clone has only one observation. The V call is TRBV27, the J call TRBJ1-1; tentatively, D is TRBD1 (5 bases). Trimming pared 4 bases from V and 3 bases from J, leaving 12 bases between. Looked up from germline, CDR1 is MNHEY and CDR2 is SMNVEV (reference sequence). CDR3 length: 14 residues. The CDR3 DNA reads TGTGCCAGCAGTTCCCAGGGATGGGACACTGAAGCTTTCTTT. Translating gives CASSSQGWDTEAFF.

The chain carries TRBV7-9 and TRBJ1-5, with D perhaps TRBD1 (6 bases). This CDR3 region has 15 residues. V dropped 4 bases and J dropped 6 bases, with 16 bases sitting between them. Per the germline V gene, CDR1 is SEHNR and CDR2 is FQNEAQ (reference sequence). In DNA, the CDR3 is TGTGCCAGCAGCTCAGAAGGGTCAGGGGTTCAGCCCCAGCATTTT. This sequence encodes CASSSEGSGVQPQHF.

The chain couples TRBV7-8 to TRBJ1-5, with D maybe TRBD1 (6 bases). Looked up from germline, CDR1 is SGHVS and CDR2 is FQNEAQ. Trimming removed 1 base from V and 8 bases from J, with 12 bases in between. The CDR3 sequence is 14 residues long. In nucleotides, the CDR3 is TGTGCCAGCAGCTTAGGGGGGCAAGAGAAGCCCCAGCATTTT. It yields the protein CASSLGGQEKPQHF. Filled out from reference TRBV7-8 and TRBJ1-5, the complete variable domain reads GAGVSQSPRYKVAKRGQDVALRCDPISGHVSLFWYQQALGQGPEFLTYFQNEAQLDKSGLPSDRFFAERPEGSVSTLKIQRTQQEDSAVYLCASSLGGQEKPQHFGDGTRLSIL.

The chain joins TRBV23-1 to TRBJ1-4; D ambiguous. TRBV23-1 is known as an ORF, though its function is uncertain. This CDR3 has 16 residues. With 3 bases removed from V and 3 bases from J, the gap between germline ends came to 14 bases. The DNA for the CDR3 is TGCGCCAGCAGTCAGCGGAGGGCGATGGCTAATGAAAAACTGTTTTTT. Protein: CASSQRRAMANEKLFF.

The chain recombines TRBV29-1 with TRBJ1-1; D perhaps matches TRBD1 (6 bases). CDR3 size: 14 residues. Germline lookup yields CDR1 SQVTM and CDR2 ANQGSEA. With 6 bases removed from V and 0 bases from J, the gap between germline ends came to 14 bases. CDR3 sequence reads: CSVARTDLNTEAFF. The CDR3 bases are TGCAGCGTCGCCAGGACAGACCTGAACACTGAAGCTTTCTTT.

In DNA form, the CDR3 reads TGCAGCGTTCGGGGGGGGACAGGGGAATACGAGCAGTACTTC. It translates to CSVRGGTGEYEQYF. The chain combines TRBV29-1 with TRBJ2-5; TRBD1 agrees at 10 bases. The DNA end is a closer match to TRBJ2-7, so the J assignment may be wrong. The CDR3 has 14 amino acids. The V gene's germline CDR1 is SQVTM and CDR2 ANQGSEA.

The chain carries TRBV9 and TRBJ1-5, with a weak D call TRBD1 (6 bases). Germline CDR1 is SGDLS and CDR2 is YYNGEE. V lost 3 bases, J lost 4 bases, and 14 bases lay in between. This CDR3 comprises 15 residues. The CDR3 nucleotides read TGTGCCAGCAGCGCCCGGGACACCGGAAATCAGCCCCAGCATTTT. Translating it yields CASSARDTGNQPQHF.

This clone appeared a single time. Germline is not matched at one junction end, which may reflect a read error. V and J are TRBV5-1 and TRBJ2-2; TRBD2 aligns across 13 bases. CDR3 size: 15 residues. The germline V gene has CDR1 SGHRS and CDR2 YFSETQ. The CDR3 coding sequence is TGCGCCAGCAGGTTGGGACTAGCGGGGCCGGGGGAGCTGTTTTTT. Its protein is CASRLGLAGPGELFF.